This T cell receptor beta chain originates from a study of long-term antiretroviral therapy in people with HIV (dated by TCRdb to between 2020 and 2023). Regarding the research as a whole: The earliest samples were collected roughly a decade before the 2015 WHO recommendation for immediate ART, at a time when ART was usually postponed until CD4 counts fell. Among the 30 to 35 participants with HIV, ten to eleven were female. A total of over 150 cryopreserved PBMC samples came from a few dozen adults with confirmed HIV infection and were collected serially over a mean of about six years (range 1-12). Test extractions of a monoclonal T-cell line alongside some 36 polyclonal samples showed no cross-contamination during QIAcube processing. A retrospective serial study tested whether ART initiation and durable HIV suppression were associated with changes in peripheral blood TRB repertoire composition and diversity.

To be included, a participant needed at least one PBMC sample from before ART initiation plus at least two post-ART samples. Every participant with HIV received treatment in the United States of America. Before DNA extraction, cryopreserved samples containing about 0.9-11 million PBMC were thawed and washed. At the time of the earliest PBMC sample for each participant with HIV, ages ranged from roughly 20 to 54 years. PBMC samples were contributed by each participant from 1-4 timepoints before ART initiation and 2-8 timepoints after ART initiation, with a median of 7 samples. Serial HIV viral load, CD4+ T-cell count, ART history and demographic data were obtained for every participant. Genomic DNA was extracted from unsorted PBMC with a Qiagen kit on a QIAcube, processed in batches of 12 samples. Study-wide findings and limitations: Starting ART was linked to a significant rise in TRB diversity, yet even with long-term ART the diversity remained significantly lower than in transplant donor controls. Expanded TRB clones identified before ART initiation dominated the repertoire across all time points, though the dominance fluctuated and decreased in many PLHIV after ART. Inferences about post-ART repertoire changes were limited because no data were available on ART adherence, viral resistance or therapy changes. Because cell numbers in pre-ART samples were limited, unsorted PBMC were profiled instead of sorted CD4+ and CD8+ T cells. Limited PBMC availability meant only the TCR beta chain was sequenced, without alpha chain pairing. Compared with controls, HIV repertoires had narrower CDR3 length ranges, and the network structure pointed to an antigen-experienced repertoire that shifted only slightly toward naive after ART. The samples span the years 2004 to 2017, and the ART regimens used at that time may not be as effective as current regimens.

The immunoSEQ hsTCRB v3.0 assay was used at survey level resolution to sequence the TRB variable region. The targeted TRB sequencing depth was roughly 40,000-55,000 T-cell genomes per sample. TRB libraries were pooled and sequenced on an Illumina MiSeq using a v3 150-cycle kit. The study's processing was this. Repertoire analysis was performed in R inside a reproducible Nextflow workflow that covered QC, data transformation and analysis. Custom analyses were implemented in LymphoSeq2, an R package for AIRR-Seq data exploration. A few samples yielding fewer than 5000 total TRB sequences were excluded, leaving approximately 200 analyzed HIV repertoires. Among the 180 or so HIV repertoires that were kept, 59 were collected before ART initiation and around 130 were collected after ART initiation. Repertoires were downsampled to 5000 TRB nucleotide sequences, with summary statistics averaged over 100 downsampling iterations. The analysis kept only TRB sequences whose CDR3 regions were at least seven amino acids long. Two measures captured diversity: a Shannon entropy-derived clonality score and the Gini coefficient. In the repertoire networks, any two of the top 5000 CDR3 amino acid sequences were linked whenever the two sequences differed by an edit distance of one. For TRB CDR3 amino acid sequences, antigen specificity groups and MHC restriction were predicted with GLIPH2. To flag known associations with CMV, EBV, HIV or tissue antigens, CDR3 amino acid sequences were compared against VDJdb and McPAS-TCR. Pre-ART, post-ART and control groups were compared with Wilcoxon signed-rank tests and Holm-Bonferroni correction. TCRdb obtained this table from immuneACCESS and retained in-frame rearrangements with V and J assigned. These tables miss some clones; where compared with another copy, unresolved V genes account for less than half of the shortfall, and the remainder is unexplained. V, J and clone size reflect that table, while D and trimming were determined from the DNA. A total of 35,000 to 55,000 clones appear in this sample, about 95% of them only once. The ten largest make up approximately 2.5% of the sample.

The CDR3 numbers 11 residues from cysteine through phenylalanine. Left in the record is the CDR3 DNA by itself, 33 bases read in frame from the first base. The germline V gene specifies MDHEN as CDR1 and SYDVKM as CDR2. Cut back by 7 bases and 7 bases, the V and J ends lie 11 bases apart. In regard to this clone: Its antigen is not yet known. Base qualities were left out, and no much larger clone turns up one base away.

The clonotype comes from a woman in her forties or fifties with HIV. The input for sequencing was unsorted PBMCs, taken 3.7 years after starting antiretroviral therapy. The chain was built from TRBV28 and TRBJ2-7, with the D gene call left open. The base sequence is TGTGCCAGCATATCAAGAGGAGAGCAGTACTTC. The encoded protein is CASISRGEQYF. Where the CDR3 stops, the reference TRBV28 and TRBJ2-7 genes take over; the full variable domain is DVKVTQSSRYLVKRTGEKVFLECVQDMDHENMFWYRQDPGLGLRLIYFSYDVKMKEKGDIPEGYSVSREKKERFSLILESASTNQTSMYLCASISRGEQYFGPGTRLTVT.